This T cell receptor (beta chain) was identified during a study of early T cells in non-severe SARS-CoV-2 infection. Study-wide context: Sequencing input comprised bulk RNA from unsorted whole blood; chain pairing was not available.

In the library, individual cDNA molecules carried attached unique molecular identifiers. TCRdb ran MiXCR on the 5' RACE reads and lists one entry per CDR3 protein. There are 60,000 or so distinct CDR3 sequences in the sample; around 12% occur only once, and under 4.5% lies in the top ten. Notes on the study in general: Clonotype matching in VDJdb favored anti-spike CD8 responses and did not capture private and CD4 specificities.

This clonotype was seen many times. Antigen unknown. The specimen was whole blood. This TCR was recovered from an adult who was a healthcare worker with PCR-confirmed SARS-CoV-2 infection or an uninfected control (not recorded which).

Written as DNA, the CDR3 is TGTGCCAGCAGTCCCGACAATAGCAATCAGCCCCAGCATTTT. Translated, it gives CASSPDNSNQPQHF. The V and J genes are TRBV12-3 or TRBV12-4 and TRBJ1-5; D is ambiguous. The CDR3 length is 14 residues. V lost 5 bases and J 0 bases, leaving 8 bases between the germline ends.